The 2 T cell receptor beta chains below all came from one sample that was sequenced in a study of shared clonotypes between healthy human individuals. Terminally differentiated effector memory CD45RA+ cells were excluded by CCR7 positive selection of CD45RO-negative cells. Repertoires were generated with immunoSEQ multiplex PCR, while TCRdb's copy carries only in-frame clones and drops some. The table lists about 2 million clones, about 95% of them singletons. Sequences were obtained from naive CD8+ T cells sorted from blood. Every receptor here comes from a man between 18 and 29 years old in good health.

The V and J genes are TRBV12-5 and TRBJ1-1, with TRBD1 matching over 8 bases. The CDR3 totals 18 residues. Germline loops: CDR1 LGHNT, CDR2 FRNRAP. Unmatched junction bases numbered 13, after V lost 1 base and J lost 3 bases. The CDR3 bases are TGTGCTAGTGGTTTGGCCATCTCCTACAGGGGGGTGGACACTGAAGCTTTCTTT. As protein: CASGLAISYRGVDTEAFF.

V and J are TRBV5-6 and TRBJ2-3; TRBD2 might be the D (5 bases). The V and J ends lost 2 bases and 5 bases respectively, with 6 bases between them. The germline V gene has CDR1 SGHDT and CDR2 YYEEEE. The CDR3 length is 12 residues. The CDR3 bases are TGTGCCAGCAGCTTACTAGAAGATACGCAGTATTTT. Residues: CASSLLEDTQYF. The variable domain in full, with the rest retrieved from reference TRBV5-6 and TRBJ2-3, is DAGVTQSPTHLIKTRGQQVTLRCSPKSGHDTVSWYQQALGQGPQFIFQYYEEEERQRGNFPDRFSGHQFPNYSSELNVNALLLGDSALYLCASSLLEDTQYFGPGTRLTVL.